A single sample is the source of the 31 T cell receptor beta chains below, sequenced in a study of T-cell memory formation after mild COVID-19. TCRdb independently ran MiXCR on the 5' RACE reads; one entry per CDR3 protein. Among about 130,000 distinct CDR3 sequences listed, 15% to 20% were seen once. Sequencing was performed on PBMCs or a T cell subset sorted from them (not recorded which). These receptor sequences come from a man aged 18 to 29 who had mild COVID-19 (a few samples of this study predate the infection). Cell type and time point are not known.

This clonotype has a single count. The CDR3 bases are TGTGCCAGCAGCTCTTTCAAGAGGCTAGACCTTGGAAACACCATATATTTT. Protein sequence: CASSSFKRLDLGNTIYF. The chain has TRBV5-6 and TRBJ1-3, with D uncertain. Trimming cost V 3 bases and J 3 bases, with 19 bases left between them. Germline V CDR1 and CDR2: SGHDT, YYEEEE. The CDR3 extends over 17 amino acids.

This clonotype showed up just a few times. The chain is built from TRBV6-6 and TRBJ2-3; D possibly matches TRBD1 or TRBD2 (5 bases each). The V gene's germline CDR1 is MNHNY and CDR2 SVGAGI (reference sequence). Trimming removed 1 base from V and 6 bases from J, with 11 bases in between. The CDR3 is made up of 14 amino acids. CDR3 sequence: CASSYWGERDTQYF. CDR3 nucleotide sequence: TGTGCCAGCAGTTACTGGGGCGAGCGGGATACGCAGTATTTT.

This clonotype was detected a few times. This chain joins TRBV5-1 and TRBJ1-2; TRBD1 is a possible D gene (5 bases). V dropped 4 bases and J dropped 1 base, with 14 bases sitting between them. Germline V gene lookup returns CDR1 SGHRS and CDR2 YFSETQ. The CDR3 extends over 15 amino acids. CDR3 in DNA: TGCGCCAGCAGCCCGGGGGGAAGCCTTAACTATGGCTACACCTTC. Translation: CASSPGGSLNYGYTF.

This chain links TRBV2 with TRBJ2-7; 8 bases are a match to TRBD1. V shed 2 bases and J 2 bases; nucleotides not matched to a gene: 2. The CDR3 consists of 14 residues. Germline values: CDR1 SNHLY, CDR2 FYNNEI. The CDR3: CASSEQGATYEQYV. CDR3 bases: TGTGCCAGCAGTGAACAGGGGGCGACCTACGAGCAGTACGTC.

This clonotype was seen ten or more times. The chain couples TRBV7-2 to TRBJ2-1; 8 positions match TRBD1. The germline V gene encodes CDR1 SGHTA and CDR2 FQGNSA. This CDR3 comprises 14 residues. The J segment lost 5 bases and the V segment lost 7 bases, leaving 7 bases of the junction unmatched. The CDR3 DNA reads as TGTGCCAGCACCGGACAGGGTGGGGACAATGAGCAGTTCTTC. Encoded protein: CASTGQGGDNEQFF.

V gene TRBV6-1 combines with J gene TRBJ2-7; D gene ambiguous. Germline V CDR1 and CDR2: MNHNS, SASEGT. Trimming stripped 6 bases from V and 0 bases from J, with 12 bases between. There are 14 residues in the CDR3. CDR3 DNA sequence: TGTGCCAGCAGAACTCAGACGGGCTCCTACGAGCAGTACTTC. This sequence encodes CASRTQTGSYEQYF.

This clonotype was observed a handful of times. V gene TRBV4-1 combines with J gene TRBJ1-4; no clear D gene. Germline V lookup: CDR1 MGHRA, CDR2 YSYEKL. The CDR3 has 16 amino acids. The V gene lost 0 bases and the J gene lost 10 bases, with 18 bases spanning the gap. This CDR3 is CASSQDPGSLLGKLFF. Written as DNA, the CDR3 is TGCGCCAGCAGCCAAGATCCGGGCAGCCTTTTGGGAAAACTGTTTTTT.

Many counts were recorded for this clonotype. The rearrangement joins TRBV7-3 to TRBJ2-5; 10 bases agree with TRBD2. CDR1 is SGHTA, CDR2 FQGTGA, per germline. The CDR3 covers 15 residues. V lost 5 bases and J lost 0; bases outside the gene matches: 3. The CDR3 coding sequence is TGTGCCAGCAGCCTAGCGGGGGTGGACCAAGAGACCCAGTACTTC. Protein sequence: CASSLAGVDQETQYF.

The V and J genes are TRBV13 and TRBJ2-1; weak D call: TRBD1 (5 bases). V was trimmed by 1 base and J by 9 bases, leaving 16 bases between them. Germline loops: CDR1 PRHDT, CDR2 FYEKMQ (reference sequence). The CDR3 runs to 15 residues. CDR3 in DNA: TGTGCCAGCAGCTTAGACTATCCTCAGGGTCCTGAGCAGTTCTTC. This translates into CASSLDYPQGPEQFF. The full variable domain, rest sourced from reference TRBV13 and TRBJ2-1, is AAGVIQSPRHLIKEKRETATLKCYPIPRHDTVYWYQQGPGQDPQFLISFYEKMQSDKGSIPDRFSAQQFSDYHSELNMSSLELGDSALYFCASSLDYPQGPEQFFGPGTRLTVL.

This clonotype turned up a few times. In nucleotides, the CDR3 is TGTGCCTGGGGTCGTGACGGCAATCAGCCCCAGCATTTT. Encoded protein: CAWGRDGNQPQHF. The chain has TRBV30 and TRBJ1-5; D is uncertain. Per the germline V gene, CDR1 is GTSNPN and CDR2 is SVGIG (reference sequence). The CDR3 sequence is 13 residues long. V was shortened by 5 bases and J by 2 bases, with 10 bases between the two germline ends.

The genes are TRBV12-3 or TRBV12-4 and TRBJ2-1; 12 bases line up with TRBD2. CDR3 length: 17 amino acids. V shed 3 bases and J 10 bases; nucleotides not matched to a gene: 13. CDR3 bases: TGTGCCAGCAGTTTCGGACTAGCGGGGCCGCTTTCACCCGAGCAGTTCTTC. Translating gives CASSFGLAGPLSPEQFF.

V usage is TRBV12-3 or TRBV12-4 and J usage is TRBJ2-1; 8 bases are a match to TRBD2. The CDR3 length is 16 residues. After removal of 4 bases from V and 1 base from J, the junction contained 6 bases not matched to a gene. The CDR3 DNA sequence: TGTGCCAGCAGTTCCCGGGGGGGCCTATCCTACAATGAGCAGTTCTTC. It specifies CASSSRGGLSYNEQFF.

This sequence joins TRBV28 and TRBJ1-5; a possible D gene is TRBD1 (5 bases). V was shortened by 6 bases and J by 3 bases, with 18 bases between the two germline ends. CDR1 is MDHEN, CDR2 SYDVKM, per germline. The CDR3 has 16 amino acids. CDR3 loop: CASSTPGRGPNQPQHF. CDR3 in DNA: TGTGCCAGCAGCACCCCGGGTAGGGGCCCCAATCAGCCCCAGCATTTT.

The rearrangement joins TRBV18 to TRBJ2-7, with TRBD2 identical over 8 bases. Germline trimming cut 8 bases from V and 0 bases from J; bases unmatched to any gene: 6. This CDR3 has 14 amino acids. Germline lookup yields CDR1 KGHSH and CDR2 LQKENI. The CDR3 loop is CASHPGLGSYEQYF. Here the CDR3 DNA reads TGTGCCAGCCACCCGGGACTAGGCTCCTACGAGCAGTACTTC. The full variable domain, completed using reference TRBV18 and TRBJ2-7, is NAGVMQNPRHLVRRRGQEARLRCSPMKGHSHVYWYRQLPEEGLKFMVYLQKENIIDESGMPKERFSAEFPKEGPSILRIQQVVRGDSAAYFCASHPGLGSYEQYFGPGTRLTVT.

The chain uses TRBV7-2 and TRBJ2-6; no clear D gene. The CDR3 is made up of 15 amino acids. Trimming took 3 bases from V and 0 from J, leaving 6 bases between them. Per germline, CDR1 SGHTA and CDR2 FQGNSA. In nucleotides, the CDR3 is TGTGCCAGCAGCTTTGCGTTCTCTGGGGCCAACGTCCTGACTTTC. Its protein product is CASSFAFSGANVLTF.

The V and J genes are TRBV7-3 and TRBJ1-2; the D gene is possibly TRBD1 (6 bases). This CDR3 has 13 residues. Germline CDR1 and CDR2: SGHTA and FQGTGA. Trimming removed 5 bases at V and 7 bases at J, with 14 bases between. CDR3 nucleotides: TGTGCCAGCAGCAACGGGGACAACGGTGGCTACACCTTC. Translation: CASSNGDNGGYTF. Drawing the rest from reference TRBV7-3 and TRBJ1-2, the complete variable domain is GAGVSQTPSNKVTEKGKYVELRCDPISGHTALYWYRQSLGQGPEFLIYFQGTGAADDSGLPNDRFFAVRPEGSVSTLKIQRTERGDSAVYLCASSNGDNGGYTFGSGTRLTVV.

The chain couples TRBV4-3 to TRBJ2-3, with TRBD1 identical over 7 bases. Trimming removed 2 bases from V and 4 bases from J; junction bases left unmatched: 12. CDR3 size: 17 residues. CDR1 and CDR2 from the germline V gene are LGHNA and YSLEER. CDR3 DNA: TGCGCCAGCAGCCAACGAGGGGGCAGGGAGTCGTCAGATACGCAGTATTTT. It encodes CASSQRGGRESSDTQYF.

The CDR3 loop is CASSLDRIRSNQPQHF. The CDR3 DNA is TGCGCCAGCAGCTTGGATAGGATCCGTAGCAATCAGCCCCAGCATTTT. The chain carries TRBV5-1 and TRBJ1-5; no clear D. From germline, CDR1 is SGHRS and CDR2 YFSETQ. The CDR3 is made up of 16 amino acids. V was shortened by 0 bases and J by 0 bases, with 10 bases between the two germline ends.

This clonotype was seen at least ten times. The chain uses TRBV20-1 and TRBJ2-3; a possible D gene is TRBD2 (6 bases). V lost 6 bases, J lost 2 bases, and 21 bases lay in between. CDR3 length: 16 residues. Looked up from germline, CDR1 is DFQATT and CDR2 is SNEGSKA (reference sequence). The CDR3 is CSADGGSGGPTDTQYF. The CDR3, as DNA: TGCAGTGCGGACGGGGGTAGCGGTGGACCCACAGATACGCAGTATTTT.

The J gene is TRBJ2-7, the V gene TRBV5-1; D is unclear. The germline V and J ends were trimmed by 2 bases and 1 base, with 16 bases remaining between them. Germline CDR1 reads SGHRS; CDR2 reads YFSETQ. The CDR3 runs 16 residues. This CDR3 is CASSFPDCRDSYEQYV. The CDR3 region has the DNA TGCGCCAGCAGCTTCCCAGACTGCCGAGATTCCTACGAGCAGTACGTC.

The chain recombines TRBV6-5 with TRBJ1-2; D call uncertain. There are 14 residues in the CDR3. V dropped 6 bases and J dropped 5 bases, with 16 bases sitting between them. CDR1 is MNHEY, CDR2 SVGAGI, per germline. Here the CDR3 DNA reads TGTGCCAGCAGCCTCGCCAGGACCCGTTATGGCTACACCTTC. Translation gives CASSLARTRYGYTF.

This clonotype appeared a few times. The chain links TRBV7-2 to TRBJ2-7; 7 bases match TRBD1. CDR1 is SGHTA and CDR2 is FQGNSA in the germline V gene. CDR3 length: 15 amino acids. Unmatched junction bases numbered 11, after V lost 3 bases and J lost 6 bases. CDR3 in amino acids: CASSFASGSGGEQYF. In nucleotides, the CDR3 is TGTGCCAGCAGCTTCGCGTCGGGGTCAGGGGGCGAGCAGTACTTC.

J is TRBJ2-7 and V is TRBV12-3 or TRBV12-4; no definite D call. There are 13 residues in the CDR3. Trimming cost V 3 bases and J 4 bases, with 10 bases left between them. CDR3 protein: CASSLARGYEQYF. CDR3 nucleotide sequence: TGTGCCAGCAGTTTGGCGCGTGGTTACGAGCAGTACTTC.

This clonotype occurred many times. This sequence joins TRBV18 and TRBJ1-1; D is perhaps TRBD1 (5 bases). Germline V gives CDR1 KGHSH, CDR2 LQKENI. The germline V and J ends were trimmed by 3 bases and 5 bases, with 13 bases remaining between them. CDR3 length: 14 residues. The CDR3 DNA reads TGTGCCAGCTCACCTTCTAGGGGCGGGACTGAAGCTTTCTTT. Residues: CASSPSRGGTEAFF.

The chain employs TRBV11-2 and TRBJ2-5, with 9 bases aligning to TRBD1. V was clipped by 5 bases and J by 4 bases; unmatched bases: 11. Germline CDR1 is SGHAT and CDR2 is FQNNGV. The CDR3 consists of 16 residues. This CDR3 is CASSKRGQGKGETQYF. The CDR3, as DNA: TGTGCCAGCAGCAAAAGGGGACAGGGAAAGGGAGAGACCCAGTACTTC.

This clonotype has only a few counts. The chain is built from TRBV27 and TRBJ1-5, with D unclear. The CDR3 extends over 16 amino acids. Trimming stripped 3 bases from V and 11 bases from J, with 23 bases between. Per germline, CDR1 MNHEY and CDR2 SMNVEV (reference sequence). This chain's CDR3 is CASSLTPYNQIRAQHF. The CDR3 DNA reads TGTGCCAGCAGTTTGACACCCTATAACCAAATTAGGGCCCAGCATTTT.

The CDR3 here is CSHGGGSDTQYF. Written as DNA, the CDR3 is TGCAGCCACGGAGGGGGAAGCGATACGCAGTATTTT. V usage is TRBV29-1 and J usage is TRBJ2-3; the D gene could be TRBD1 or TRBD2 (6 bases each). This CDR3 contains 12 residues. The ends were cut back, 8 bases at V and 6 bases at J, with 15 bases in the middle. CDR1 and CDR2 from the germline V gene are SQVTM and ANQGSEA.

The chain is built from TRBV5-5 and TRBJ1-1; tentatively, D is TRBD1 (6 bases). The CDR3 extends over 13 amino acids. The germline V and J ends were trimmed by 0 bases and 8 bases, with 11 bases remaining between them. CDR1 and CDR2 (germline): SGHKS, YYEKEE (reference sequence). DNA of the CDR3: TGTGCCAGCAGCTTGGCCGTACAGGGAGAAGCTTTCTTT. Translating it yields CASSLAVQGEAFF.

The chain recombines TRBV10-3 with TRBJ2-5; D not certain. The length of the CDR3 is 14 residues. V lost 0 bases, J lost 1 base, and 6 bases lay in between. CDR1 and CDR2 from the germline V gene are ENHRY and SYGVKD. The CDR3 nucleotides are TGTGCCATCAGTGAGTCGACGGTCCAAGAGACCCAGTACTTC. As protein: CAISESTVQETQYF.

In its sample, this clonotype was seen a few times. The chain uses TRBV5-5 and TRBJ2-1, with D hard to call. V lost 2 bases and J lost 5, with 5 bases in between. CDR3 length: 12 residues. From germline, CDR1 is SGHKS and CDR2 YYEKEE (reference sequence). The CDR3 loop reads CASSFRDNEQFF. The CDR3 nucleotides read TGTGCCAGCAGCTTTCGAGACAATGAGCAGTTCTTC.

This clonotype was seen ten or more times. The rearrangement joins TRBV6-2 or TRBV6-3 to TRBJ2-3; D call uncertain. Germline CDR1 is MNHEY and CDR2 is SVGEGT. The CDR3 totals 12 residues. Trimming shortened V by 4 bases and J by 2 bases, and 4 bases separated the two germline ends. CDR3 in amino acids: CASSWATDTQYF. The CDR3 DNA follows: TGTGCCAGCAGTTGGGCCACAGATACGCAGTATTTT.